This T cell receptor (beta chain) was sequenced for a study of CD8 T cells in Susac syndrome. Random hexamers served to reverse transcribe about 0.5 to 1 ug RNA. TCRdb passed the immunoSEQ multiplex PCR reads through MiXCR, listing each CDR3 protein once. The table lists a few hundred thousand distinct CDR3 sequences, around 95% of them singletons. Germline V CDR1 and CDR2: SGHTA, FQGNSA. The CDR3 loop spans 17 amino acids. The V segment lost 1 base and the J segment 3 bases; nucleotides outside the gene matches: 8. This TCR derives from a human donor with multiple sclerosis. Sequencing used CD4+ T cells from PBMCs. The V call is TRBV7-2, the J call TRBJ2-7; 11 bases are shared with TRBD1. The CDR3 DNA reads TGTGCCAGCAGCTTAGGGGTTTCCGGGACAGGGGGCTACGAGCAGTACTTC. The encoded protein is CASSLGVSGTGGYEQYF.